This T cell receptor (beta chain) was sequenced in a study of T cell changes during pregnancy in multiple sclerosis. Clones were sequenced by immunoSEQ multiplex PCR, and TCRdb holds only the in-frame ones, with some missing. The sample has 70,000 to 90,000 clones, roughly 93% seen once. The CDR3 has 15 amino acids. Losses at the gene ends were 3 bases for V and 2 bases for J; bases not matched to a gene: 7. The germline gives CDR1 MNHNS, CDR2 SASEGT. This sequence originates from a female donor with multiple sclerosis, enrolled in a pregnancy study. This sample comprised peripheral blood, obtained in the first trimester of pregnancy. J is TRBJ2-7 and V is TRBV6-1; 7 nucleotides match TRBD1. The CDR3 is CASSDRGRGTYEQYF. The CDR3 coding sequence is TGTGCCAGCAGTGACAGGGGCAGGGGGACCTACGAGCAGTACTTC.